This entry lists 26 T cell receptor beta chains sequenced from one sample in a study of T-cell reconstitution after alpha-beta-depleted transplantation in children (TCRdb year 2016). Library prep was done by PCR. The sequencer was an Illumina HiSeq 2500. Molecular barcoding was employed in the preparation of TCR libraries, with unique molecular identifiers being used to normalize TCRbeta repertoire quantification. The raw public data were reprocessed by TCRdb itself: fastp quality trimming at Q25, MiXCR clonotype calling, in-frame beta chains only. Rows are combined by CDR3 protein, so each entry shows the most common genes and DNA. The sample profile shows 90,000 to 100,000 distinct CDR3 sequences; more than 20% of them were found once. Of the sample, about a fifth falls within the top ten clones. The meaning of the sample's treatment or condition label: allogeneic hematopoietic cell transplantation with graft depleted of TCRalphabeta T cells and CD19 B cells.

The sequenced sample was PBMCs, obtained before TCRalphabeta/CD19-depleted stem cell transplant. Receptors were obtained from a boy aged 2 to 10 with acute lymphoblastic leukemia, due to receive a stem cell transplant.

This clonotype was observed a handful of times. V and J are TRBV3-1 and TRBJ2-7, with TRBD2 matching 14 bases. J gave up 8 bases and V 1 base, and 1 base lay outside the gene matches. Germline values: CDR1 LGHDT, CDR2 YNNKEL (reference sequence). The CDR3 covers 14 residues. CDR3 protein: CASSQGLAGGKQYF. Here the CDR3 DNA reads TGTGCCAGCAGCCAAGGACTAGCGGGAGGGAAGCAGTACTTC.

The genes are TRBV6-2 or TRBV6-3 and TRBJ2-7; D is uncertain. The CDR3 has 12 amino acids. Germline loops: CDR1 MNHEY, CDR2 SVGEGT. V lost 6 bases and J lost 6, with 12 bases in between. The CDR3 sequence: CASSSGQLEQYF. The CDR3 DNA reads TGTGCCAGCAGCTCCGGTCAGCTCGAGCAGTACTTC.

This clonotype was recorded at least ten times. The gene calls are TRBV7-9 and TRBJ2-2, with D unresolved. The V gene's germline CDR1 is SEHNR and CDR2 FQNEAQ (reference sequence). Trimming cost V 5 bases and J 2 bases, with 9 bases left between them. This CDR3 contains 14 residues. CDR3 sequence reads: CASSPRANTGELFF. Written as DNA, the CDR3 is TGTGCCAGCAGCCCCCGGGCAAACACCGGGGAGCTGTTTTTT.

The chain links TRBV20-1 to TRBJ1-6; D possibly corresponds to TRBD1 (6 bases). The CDR3 contains 13 residues. Germline lookup yields CDR1 DFQATT and CDR2 SNEGSKA (reference sequence). The V end was cut by 6 bases, the J end by 8 bases, with 14 bases between. The CDR3 coding sequence is TGCAGTGCACAAAGGGCAGGGGATTCACCCCTCCACTTT. Translating it yields CSAQRAGDSPLHF.

The chain joins TRBV20-1 to TRBJ2-7; TRBD1 matches 9 bases. CDR1 and CDR2 (germline): DFQATT, SNEGSKA (reference sequence). The junction had 9 bases not matched to a gene; V was cut back by 1 base and J by 5 bases. This CDR3 region has 15 residues. CDR3 in amino acids: CSARVAGTGFDEQYF. CDR3 DNA sequence: TGCAGTGCTAGAGTTGCCGGGACAGGGTTCGACGAGCAGTACTTC.

This clonotype was seen a few times. The chain employs TRBV20-1 and TRBJ2-7; 11 nucleotides line up with TRBD1. Losses at the gene ends were 0 bases for V and 3 bases for J; bases not matched to a gene: 1. This CDR3 has 14 residues. CDR1 is DFQATT and CDR2 is SNEGSKA in the germline V gene (reference sequence). The CDR3 protein is CSAREGTGGYEQYF. The CDR3 DNA reads TGCAGTGCTAGAGAGGGGACAGGGGGCTACGAGCAGTACTTC.

CDR3: CSARQTSGSQFF. CDR3 DNA: TGCAGTGCACGACAGACTAGCGGATCGCAGTTCTTC. V is TRBV20-1 and J is TRBJ2-1, with 9 bases matching TRBD2. V shed 6 bases, J shed 12 bases, and the junction held 9 bases outside the gene matches. The CDR3 extends over 12 amino acids. Germline V gives CDR1 DFQATT, CDR2 SNEGSKA (reference sequence).

V usage is TRBV5-1 and J usage is TRBJ2-7; TRBD1 matches 10 bases. J gave up 2 bases and V 1 base, and 6 bases lay outside the gene matches. The germline CDR1 and CDR2 sequences are SGHRS and YFSETQ. This CDR3 has 16 amino acids. CDR3 protein: CASSLWDRGSTYEQYF. The DNA of the CDR3 is TGCGCCAGCAGCTTGTGGGACAGGGGTTCCACCTACGAGCAGTACTTC.

This clonotype was found once. The V call is TRBV20-1, the J call TRBJ2-6; possible D gene TRBD2, 5 bases. V lost 1 base to trimming and J lost 0 bases, with 25 bases between them. This CDR3 is built from 21 residues. Germline CDR1 reads DFQATT; CDR2 reads SNEGSKA (reference sequence). The CDR3 protein is CSARVTGTNGGDLSGANVLTF. Written as DNA, the CDR3 is TGCAGTGCTAGAGTGACGGGAACAAATGGCGGAGACCTCTCTGGGGCCAACGTCCTGACTTTC.

The rearrangement uses TRBV3-1 and TRBJ2-2; D tentatively reads TRBD1 or TRBD2 (5 bases each). CDR1 is LGHDT, CDR2 YNNKEL, per germline (reference sequence). V shed 4 bases and J shed 1 base, with 10 bases lying between them. The CDR3 runs 15 residues. In DNA form, the CDR3 reads TGTGCCAGCAGCCCCCGGGGCATGAACACCGGGGAGCTGTTTTTT. It translates to CASSPRGMNTGELFF.

This clonotype has just a few counts. The chain recombines TRBV12-3 or TRBV12-4 with TRBJ1-5, with 7 bases that match TRBD1. This CDR3 is 15 amino acids long. J lost 3 bases, V lost 5 bases, and 7 bases had no gene match. CDR3 sequence reads: CASSTLQGPNQPQHF. The CDR3 DNA sequence: TGTGCCAGCAGTACATTACAGGGGCCCAATCAGCCCCAGCATTTT.

J is TRBJ1-6 and V is TRBV7-8; 10 positions agree with TRBD1. The CDR3 has 14 residues. V lost 5 bases and J lost 7; bases outside the gene matches: 2. From germline, CDR1 is SGHVS and CDR2 FQNEAQ. In DNA, the CDR3 is TGTGCCAGCAGCCGGGACAGGGGAAATTCACCCCTCCACTTT. Its protein is CASSRDRGNSPLHF.

The chain links TRBV14 to TRBJ2-7; unclear D gene. The CDR3 is 14 amino acids. Trimming left V 0 bases short and J 1 base short, with 7 bases between. CDR1 and CDR2 (germline): SGHDN, FVKESK. The CDR3 sequence is CASSQDHTSYEQYF. The CDR3 bases are TGTGCCAGCAGCCAAGATCACACTTCCTACGAGCAGTACTTC. The whole variable domain, remainder taken from reference TRBV14 and TRBJ2-7, is EAGVTQFPSHSVIEKGQTVTLRCDPISGHDNLYWYRRVMGKEIKFLLHFVKESKQDESGMPNNRFLAERTGGTYSTLKVQPAELEDSGVYFCASSQDHTSYEQYFGPGTRLTVT.

As concerns this clonotype: This CDR3 is missing its conserved last phenylalanine or tryptophan, likely due to a read error. This sequence joins TRBV20-1 and TRBJ1-1, with a possible D match to TRBD1 (5 bases). V shed 6 bases and J shed 3 bases, with 26 bases lying between them. This CDR3 has 17 amino acids. Germline values: CDR1 DFQATT, CDR2 SNEGSKA (reference sequence). CDR3 coding DNA: TGCAGTGCCCCTGGGGCTCTCCAGGGTTACGGTTACACTGAAGCTTTCCTT. Protein sequence: CSAPGALQGYGYTEAFL.

This clonotype showed up just a few times. The rearrangement joins TRBV12-3 or TRBV12-4 to TRBJ2-2; 8 bases align to TRBD2. The CDR3 spans 16 residues. V trimming: 10 bases; J trimming: 3 bases; junction bases outside the gene matches: 13. The CDR3 spells CAIGLGGRTDTGELFF. CDR3 DNA: TGTGCCATTGGCTTAGGCGGGAGGACGGACACCGGGGAGCTGTTTTTT.

This clonotype showed up just a few times. The chain links TRBV2 to TRBJ2-2; D call uncertain. CDR3 length equals 16 residues. From germline, CDR1 is SNHLY and CDR2 FYNNEI. With 0 bases removed from V and 0 bases from J, the gap between germline ends came to 8 bases. CDR3 sequence reads: CASSEAQGANTGELFF. CDR3 coding DNA: TGTGCCAGCAGTGAAGCCCAAGGCGCGAACACCGGGGAGCTGTTTTTT.

The chain combines TRBV5-5 with TRBJ2-7; D call uncertain. The CDR3 sequence is 15 residues long. CDR1 and CDR2 from the germline V gene are SGHKS and YYEKEE (reference sequence). V lost 0 bases and J lost 0, with 10 bases in between. CDR3 DNA sequence: TGTGCCAGCAGCTTGGCAGGTGGATTCTCCTACGAGCAGTACTTC. Amino acid sequence: CASSLAGGFSYEQYF.

This clonotype has ten or more counts. The chain uses TRBV12-3 or TRBV12-4 and TRBJ2-3; 7 bases agree with TRBD1. The CDR3 sequence is 14 residues long. With 1 base clipped from V and 5 bases from J, the junction kept 3 bases outside the gene matches. CDR3: CASSLGAGGDTQYF. CDR3 DNA sequence: TGTGCCAGCAGTTTAGGGGCAGGGGGAGATACGCAGTATTTT.

The chain joins TRBV20-1 to TRBJ2-1; 7 bases fit TRBD1. V lost 0 bases, J lost 2 bases, and 4 bases stayed unmatched. This CDR3 has 15 residues. Germline CDR1 DFQATT, CDR2 SNEGSKA (reference sequence). CDR3 sequence (DNA): TGCAGTGCTAGAGATTACGGGACAGCCTACAATGAGCAGTTCTTC. It is translated as CSARDYGTAYNEQFF.

This clonotype was seen repeatedly, ten times or more. The CDR3 sequence is CSARPFSAGVNTGELFF. The CDR3 coding sequence is TGCAGTGCTAGGCCCTTTTCGGCGGGAGTGAACACCGGGGAGCTGTTTTTT. The gene calls are TRBV20-1 and TRBJ2-2; 7 nucleotides match TRBD2. Per the germline V gene, CDR1 is DFQATT and CDR2 is SNEGSKA (reference sequence). Germline trimming cut 3 bases from V and 1 base from J; bases unmatched to any gene: 11. The CDR3 is made up of 17 amino acids.

V gene TRBV27 combines with J gene TRBJ2-1; TRBD2 might be the D (5 bases). Germline V gives CDR1 MNHEY, CDR2 SMNVEV (reference sequence). The CDR3 has 17 amino acids. Trimming took 0 bases from V and 0 from J, leaving 12 bases between them. CDR3 loop: CASSLSRGVSSYNEQFF. The DNA of the CDR3 is TGTGCCAGCAGTTTATCTCGGGGAGTGAGCTCCTACAATGAGCAGTTCTTC.

The table lists this clonotype with many counts. The rearrangement joins TRBV9 to TRBJ1-1, with unresolved D. The germline gives CDR1 SGDLS, CDR2 YYNGEE. CDR3 size: 13 residues. Trimming shortened V by 1 base and J by 7 bases, and 11 bases separated the two germline ends. CDR3 in DNA: TGTGCCAGCAGCGTACACCCTCTCCATGAAGCTTTCTTT. This codes for CASSVHPLHEAFF.

This clonotype was observed a few times. The chain employs TRBV9 and TRBJ2-3; D remains unclear. Germline CDR1 is SGDLS and CDR2 is YYNGEE. The CDR3 loop spans 14 amino acids. Trimming pared 0 bases from V and 3 bases from J, leaving 8 bases between. CDR3 loop: CASSVVPLTDTQYF. The CDR3 DNA is TGTGCCAGCAGCGTAGTCCCTTTGACAGATACGCAGTATTTT.

Points on this clonotype: A read error may produce the germline difference seen at one junction end. V usage is TRBV18 and J usage is TRBJ2-7; a possible D gene is TRBD2 (6 bases). The CDR3 is made up of 15 amino acids. Per the germline V gene, CDR1 is KGHSH and CDR2 is LQKENI. The CDR3 loop reads CASSRTKRLDVEQYF. The CDR3 DNA is TGTGCAAGCTCACGAACCAAACGACTAGATGTCGAGCAGTACTTC.

Concerning this clonotype itself: The junction shows a germline mismatch at one end, possibly a read error. This sequence joins TRBV4-3 and TRBJ2-1; 7 bases fit TRBD2. This CDR3 is built from 14 residues. Germline values: CDR1 LGHNA, CDR2 YSLEER. The CDR3 coding sequence is TGCGCCAGCAGCCAAGGTGGGGACTACAATGACCAGTTCTTC. This sequence encodes CASSQGGDYNDQFF.

Only a few counts were recorded for this clonotype. The chain combines TRBV28 with TRBJ2-4, with 9 bases fitting TRBD1. V shed 4 bases and J 2 bases; nucleotides not matched to a gene: 6. Per the germline V gene, CDR1 is MDHEN and CDR2 is SYDVKM. This CDR3 has 16 residues. DNA for the CDR3: TGTGCCAGCAGTTCCGCGGGACAGGGCACCAAAAACATTCAGTACTTC. This translates into CASSSAGQGTKNIQYF.